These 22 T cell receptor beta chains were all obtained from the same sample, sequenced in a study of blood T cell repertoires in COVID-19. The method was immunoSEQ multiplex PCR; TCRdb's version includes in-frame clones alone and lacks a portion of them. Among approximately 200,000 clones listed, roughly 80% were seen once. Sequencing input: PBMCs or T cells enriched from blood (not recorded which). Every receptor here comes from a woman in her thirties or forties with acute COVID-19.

In DNA, the CDR3 is TGTCGTGGAGGTTTCAAATTCGGCAATCAGCCCCAGCATTTT. Translating gives CRGGFKFGNQPQHF. V and J are TRBV28 and TRBJ1-5; D gene uncertain. CDR1 and CDR2 (germline): MDHEN, SYDVKM. CDR3 length: 14 amino acids.

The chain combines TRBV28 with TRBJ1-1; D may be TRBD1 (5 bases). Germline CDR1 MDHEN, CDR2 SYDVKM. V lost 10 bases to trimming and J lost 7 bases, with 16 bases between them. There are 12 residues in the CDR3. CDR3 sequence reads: CATKTQGFEAFF. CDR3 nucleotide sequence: TGTGCCACCAAAACCCAGGGCTTTGAAGCTTTCTTT.

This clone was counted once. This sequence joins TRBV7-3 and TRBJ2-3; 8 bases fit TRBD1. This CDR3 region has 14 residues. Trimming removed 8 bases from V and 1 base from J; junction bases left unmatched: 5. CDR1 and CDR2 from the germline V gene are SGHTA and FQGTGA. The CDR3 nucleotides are TGTGCCAGCCTTCCGGGACAGGGCACAGATACGCAGTATTTT. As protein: CASLPGQGTDTQYF.

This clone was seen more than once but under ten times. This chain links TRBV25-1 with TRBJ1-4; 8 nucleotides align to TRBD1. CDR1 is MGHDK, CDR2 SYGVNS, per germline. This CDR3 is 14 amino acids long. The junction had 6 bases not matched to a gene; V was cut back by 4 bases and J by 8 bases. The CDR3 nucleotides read TGTGCCAGCAGTGGAGGACAGGGTAGCGAAAAACTGTTTTTT. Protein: CASSGGQGSEKLFF.

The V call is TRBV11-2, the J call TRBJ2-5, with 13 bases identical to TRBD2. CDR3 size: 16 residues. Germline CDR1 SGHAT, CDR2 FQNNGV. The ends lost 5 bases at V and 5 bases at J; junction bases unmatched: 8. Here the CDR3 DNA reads TGTGCCAGCAGCACAGGGACTAGCGGGGAACGGGAGACCCAGTACTTC. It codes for CASSTGTSGERETQYF.

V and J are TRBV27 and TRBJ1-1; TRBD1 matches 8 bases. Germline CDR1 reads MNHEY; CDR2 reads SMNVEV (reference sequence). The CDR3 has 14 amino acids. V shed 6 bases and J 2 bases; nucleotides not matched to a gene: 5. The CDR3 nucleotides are TGTGCCAGCAGGAACGCAGGGGGCAACACTGAAGCTTTCTTT. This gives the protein CASRNAGGNTEAFF.

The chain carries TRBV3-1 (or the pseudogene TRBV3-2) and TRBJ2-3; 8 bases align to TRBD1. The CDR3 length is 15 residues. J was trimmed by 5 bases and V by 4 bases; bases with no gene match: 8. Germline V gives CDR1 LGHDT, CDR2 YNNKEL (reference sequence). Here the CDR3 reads CASSLRDRPGDTQYF. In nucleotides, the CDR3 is TGTGCCAGCAGCCTAAGGGACAGGCCAGGAGATACGCAGTATTTT.

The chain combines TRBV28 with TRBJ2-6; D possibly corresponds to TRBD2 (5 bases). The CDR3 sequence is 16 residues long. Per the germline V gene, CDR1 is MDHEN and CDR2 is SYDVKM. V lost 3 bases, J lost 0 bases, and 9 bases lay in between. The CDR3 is CASSFSAGSGANVLTF. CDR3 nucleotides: TGTGCCAGCAGTTTTAGCGCAGGCTCTGGGGCCAACGTCCTGACTTTC. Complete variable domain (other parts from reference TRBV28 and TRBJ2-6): DVKVTQSSRYLVKRTGEKVFLECVQDMDHENMFWYRQDPGLGLRLIYFSYDVKMKEKGDIPEGYSVSREKKERFSLILESASTNQTSMYLCASSFSAGSGANVLTFGAGSRLTVL.

CDR3 in amino acids: CSVRTYNEQFF. CDR3 nucleotides: TGCAGCGTTCGGACTTACAATGAGCAGTTCTTC. V is TRBV29-1 and J is TRBJ2-1; D is perhaps TRBD2 (5 bases). The CDR3 contains 11 residues. Germline assignment: CDR1 SQVTM and CDR2 ANQGSEA. Trimming stripped 5 bases from V and 4 bases from J, with 6 bases between.

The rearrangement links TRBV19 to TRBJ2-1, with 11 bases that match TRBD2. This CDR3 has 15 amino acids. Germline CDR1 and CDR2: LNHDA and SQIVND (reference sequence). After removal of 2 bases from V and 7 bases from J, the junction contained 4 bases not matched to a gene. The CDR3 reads CASSILAGGWNEQFF. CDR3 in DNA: TGTGCCAGTAGTATACTAGCGGGAGGCTGGAATGAGCAGTTCTTC.

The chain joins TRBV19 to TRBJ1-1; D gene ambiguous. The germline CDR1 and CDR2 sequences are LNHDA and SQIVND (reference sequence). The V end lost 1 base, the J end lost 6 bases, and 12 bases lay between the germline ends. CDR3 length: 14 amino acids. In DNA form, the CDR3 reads TGTGCCAGTAGTATAGCCGTGGCCAGTGCTGAAGCTTTCTTT. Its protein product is CASSIAVASAEAFF.

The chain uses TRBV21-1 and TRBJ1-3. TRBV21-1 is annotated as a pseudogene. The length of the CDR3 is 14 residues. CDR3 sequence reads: CASSKALSGNTIYF. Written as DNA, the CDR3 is TGTGCCAGCAGCAAAGCTTTATCTGGAAACACCATATATTTT.

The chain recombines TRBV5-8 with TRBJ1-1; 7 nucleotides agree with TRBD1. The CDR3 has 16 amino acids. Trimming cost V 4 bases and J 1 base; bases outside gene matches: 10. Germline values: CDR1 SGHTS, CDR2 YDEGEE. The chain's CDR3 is CASSLYRGSRNTEAFF. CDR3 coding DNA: TGTGCCAGCAGCCTCTACAGGGGATCTCGGAACACTGAAGCTTTCTTT.

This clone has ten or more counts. CDR3 DNA sequence: TGTGCCAGCAGTATACCGACAGGGGAACCCTATGGCTACACCTTC. It yields the protein CASSIPTGEPYGYTF. V is TRBV28 and J is TRBJ1-2, with 8 bases lining up with TRBD1. CDR1 and CDR2 from the germline V gene are MDHEN and SYDVKM. V gave up 5 bases and J gave up 4 bases; unmatched junction bases: 9. The CDR3 length is 15 residues.

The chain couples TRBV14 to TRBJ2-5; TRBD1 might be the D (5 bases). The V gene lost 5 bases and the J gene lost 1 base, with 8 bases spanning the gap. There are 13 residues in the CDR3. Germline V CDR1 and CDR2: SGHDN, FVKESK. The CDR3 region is CASSRQLQETQYF. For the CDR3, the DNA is TGTGCCAGCAGCAGACAGCTCCAAGAGACCCAGTACTTC.

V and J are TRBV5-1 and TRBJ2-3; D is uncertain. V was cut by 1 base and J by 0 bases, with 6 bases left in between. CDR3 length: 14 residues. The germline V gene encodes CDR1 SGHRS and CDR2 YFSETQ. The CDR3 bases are TGCGCCAGCAGCTTGCCCACTAGCACAGATACGCAGTATTTT. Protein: CASSLPTSTDTQYF. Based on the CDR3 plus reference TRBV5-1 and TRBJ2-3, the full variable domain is KAGVTQTPRYLIKTRGQQVTLSCSPISGHRSVSWYQQTPGQGLQFLFEYFSETQRNKGNFPGRFSGRQFSNSRSEMNVSTLELGDSALYLCASSLPTSTDTQYFGPGTRLTVL.

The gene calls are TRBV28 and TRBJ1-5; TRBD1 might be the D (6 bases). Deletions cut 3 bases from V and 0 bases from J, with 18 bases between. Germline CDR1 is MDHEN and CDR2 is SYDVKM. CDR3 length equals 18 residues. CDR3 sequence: CASSLYFMGANSNQPQHF. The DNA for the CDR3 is TGTGCCAGCAGTTTGTATTTCATGGGGGCTAATAGCAATCAGCCCCAGCATTTT.

CDR3 protein: CASSGTGGRGYTF. The DNA for the CDR3 is TGTGCCAGCAGCGGAACAGGGGGCAGAGGCTACACCTTC. The rearrangement uses TRBV7-9 and TRBJ1-2, with TRBD1 identical over 9 bases. CDR1 is SEHNR, CDR2 FQNEAQ, per germline (reference sequence). The CDR3 extends over 13 amino acids. With 5 bases clipped from V and 8 bases from J, the junction kept 6 bases outside the gene matches.

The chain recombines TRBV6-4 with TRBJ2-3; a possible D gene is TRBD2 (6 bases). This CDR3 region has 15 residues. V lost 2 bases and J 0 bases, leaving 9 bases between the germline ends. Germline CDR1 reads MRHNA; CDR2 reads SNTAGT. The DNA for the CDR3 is TGTGCCAGCAGTGACATCGGGGGTAGCACAGATACGCAGTATTTT. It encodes CASSDIGGSTDTQYF.

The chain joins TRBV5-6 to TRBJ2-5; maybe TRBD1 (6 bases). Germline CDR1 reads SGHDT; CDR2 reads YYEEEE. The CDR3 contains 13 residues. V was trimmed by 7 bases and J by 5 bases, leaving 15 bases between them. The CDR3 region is CASRNRDVETQYF. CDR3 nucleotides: TGTGCCAGCCGTAACAGGGATGTGGAGACCCAGTACTTC.

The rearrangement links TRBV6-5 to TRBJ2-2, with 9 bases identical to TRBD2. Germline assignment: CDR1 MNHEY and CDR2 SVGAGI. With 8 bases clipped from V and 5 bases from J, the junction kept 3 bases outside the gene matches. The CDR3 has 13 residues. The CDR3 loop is CASGGRETGELFF. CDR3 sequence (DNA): TGTGCCAGCGGCGGGAGGGAGACCGGGGAGCTGTTTTTT.

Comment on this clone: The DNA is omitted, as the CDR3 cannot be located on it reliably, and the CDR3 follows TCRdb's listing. This CDR3 is CASSTSGTQYF. The rearrangement uses TRBV27 and TRBJ2-5; TRBD2, the table's D call, lacks a check against the DNA. The CDR3 extends over 11 residues, inclusive of both ends. Per the germline V gene, CDR1 is MNHEY and CDR2 is SMNVEV (reference sequence).